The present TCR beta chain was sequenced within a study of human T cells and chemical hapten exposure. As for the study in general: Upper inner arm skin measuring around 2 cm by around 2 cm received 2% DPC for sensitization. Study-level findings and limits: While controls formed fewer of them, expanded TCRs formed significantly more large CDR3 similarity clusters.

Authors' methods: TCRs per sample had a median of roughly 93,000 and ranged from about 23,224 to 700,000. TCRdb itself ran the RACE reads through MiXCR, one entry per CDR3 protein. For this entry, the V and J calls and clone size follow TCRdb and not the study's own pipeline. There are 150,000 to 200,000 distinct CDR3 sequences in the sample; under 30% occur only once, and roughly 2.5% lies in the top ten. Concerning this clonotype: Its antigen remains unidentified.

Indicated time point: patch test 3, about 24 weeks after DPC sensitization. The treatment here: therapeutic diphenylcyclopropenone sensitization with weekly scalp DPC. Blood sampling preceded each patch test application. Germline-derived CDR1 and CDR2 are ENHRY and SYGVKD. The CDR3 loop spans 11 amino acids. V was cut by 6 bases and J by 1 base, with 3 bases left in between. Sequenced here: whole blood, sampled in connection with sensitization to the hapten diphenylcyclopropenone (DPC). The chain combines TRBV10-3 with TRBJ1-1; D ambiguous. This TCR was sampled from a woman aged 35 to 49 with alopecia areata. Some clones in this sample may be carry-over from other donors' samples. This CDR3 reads CAIRQNTEAFF. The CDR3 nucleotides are TGTGCCATCAGACAGAACACTGAAGCTTTCTTT.